These 23 T cell receptor beta chains share one sample of origin, sequenced in a study of shared clonotypes between healthy human individuals. Profiling relied on immunoSEQ multiplex PCR, and the TCRdb table lists in-frame clones only, not all of them. The sample shows about 1 million clones, under 80% of them seen only once. Sequenced input: memory CD4+ T cells sorted from blood. The subset is: CD45RA-negative fraction. These TCRs come from a man aged 18-30 years in good health.

Details on this clone: Other nucleotide sequences in the sample specify the same CDR3. This chain links TRBV30 with TRBJ1-5, with D possibly being TRBD1 (6 bases). V lost 2 bases, J lost 7 bases, and 12 bases lay in between. CDR1 is GTSNPN and CDR2 is SVGIG in the germline V gene (reference sequence). The CDR3 spans 13 residues. CDR3 DNA: TGTGCCTGGAGTCGGGGGGCCGGCCAGCCCCAGCATTTT. Translation: CAWSRGAGQPQHF.

The CDR3, as DNA: TGTGCCAGCAGCCCTCGGGACAGGGCCACCGGGGAGCTGTTTTTT. This gives the protein CASSPRDRATGELFF. V is TRBV7-8 and J is TRBJ2-2; 9 bases match TRBD1. Trimming cost V 5 bases and J 4 bases; bases outside gene matches: 5. CDR1 is SGHVS, CDR2 FQNEAQ, per germline. The CDR3 runs 15 residues.

The V gene is TRBV7-9, the J gene TRBJ2-7; the match to TRBD2 covers 14 bases. This CDR3 has 15 amino acids. Germline trimming cut 3 bases from V and 6 bases from J; bases unmatched to any gene: 4. CDR1 and CDR2 (germline): SEHNR, FQNEAQ (reference sequence). The CDR3 sequence is CASSFGTSGRSEQYF. In DNA form, the CDR3 reads TGTGCCAGCAGCTTCGGGACTAGCGGGAGATCCGAGCAGTACTTC.

This clone has just a few counts. The rearrangement uses TRBV5-1 and TRBJ2-1; TRBD2 matches at 10 bases. The trim removed 3 bases at V and 4 bases at J, leaving 7 bases unmatched. This CDR3 is 16 amino acids long. CDR1 is SGHRS, CDR2 YFSETQ, per germline. The CDR3 spells CASSSAAGGPYNEQFF. The CDR3 DNA follows: TGCGCCAGCAGCTCAGCAGCGGGAGGGCCTTACAATGAGCAGTTCTTC.

This chain joins TRBV11-3 and TRBJ2-5; TRBD1 aligns across 9 bases. The DNA matches TRBJ2-7 better at its end, which makes the J call doubtful. CDR1 SGHNT and CDR2 YENEEA come from the germline V gene. This CDR3 spans 14 amino acids. CDR3: CASSPRQGDYEQYF. The DNA for the CDR3 is TGTGCCAGCAGCCCCAGACAGGGGGATTACGAGCAGTACTTC.

The chain couples TRBV6-1 to TRBJ2-7; 7 nucleotides align to TRBD2. The length of the CDR3 is 13 residues. CDR1 and CDR2 (germline): MNHNS, SASEGT. The V segment lost 8 bases and the J segment 12 bases; nucleotides outside the gene matches: 16. The DNA of the CDR3 is TGTGCCAGCTGGGACTATACAAACCAAAGTCGGTACTTC. Amino acid sequence: CASWDYTNQSRYF.

The rearrangement uses TRBV9 and TRBJ1-2; TRBD1 is a possible D gene (5 bases). The ends were cut back, 3 bases at V and 3 bases at J, with 15 bases in the middle. The CDR3 length is 15 residues. Germline V gives CDR1 SGDLS, CDR2 YYNGEE. The CDR3: CASSARGREDYGYTF. The CDR3 DNA reads TGTGCCAGCAGCGCTCGAGGCAGGGAGGACTATGGCTACACCTTC.

This sequence joins TRBV6-5 and TRBJ2-3; D gene uncertain. The germline V and J ends were trimmed by 7 bases and 1 base, with 15 bases remaining between them. Germline V CDR1 and CDR2: MNHEY, SVGAGI. The CDR3 covers 15 residues. The CDR3, as DNA: TGTGCCAGCACTCGAGATCTTTATGGCACAGATACGCAGTATTTT. It is translated as CASTRDLYGTDTQYF.

V usage is TRBV9 and J usage is TRBJ2-5, with D unclear. From germline, CDR1 is SGDLS and CDR2 YYNGEE. CDR3 size: 14 residues. Trimming pared 0 bases from V and 3 bases from J, leaving 9 bases between. The CDR3 loop reads CASSVGVGKETQYF. CDR3 DNA: TGTGCCAGCAGCGTAGGCGTAGGAAAAGAGACCCAGTACTTC.

This sequence joins TRBV7-2 and TRBJ1-1; D gene uncertain. Deletions cut 0 bases from V and 2 bases from J, with 4 bases between. The CDR3 runs to 13 residues. Per the germline V gene, CDR1 is SGHTA and CDR2 is FQGNSA. The CDR3 sequence is CASSLAPNTEAFF. CDR3 sequence (DNA): TGTGCCAGCAGCTTAGCGCCTAACACTGAAGCTTTCTTT.

The chain carries TRBV7-2 and TRBJ2-7, with D tentatively TRBD2 (7 bases). V lost 8 bases and J 1 base, leaving 15 bases between the germline ends. The CDR3 is 14 residues long. Germline assignment: CDR1 SGHTA and CDR2 FQGNSA. The CDR3 region is CASGGGPPSYEQYF. DNA for the CDR3: TGTGCCAGCGGCGGGGGCCCCCCATCCTACGAGCAGTACTTC.

In its sample, this clone was seen many times. This sequence joins TRBV5-1 and TRBJ2-5; the D call may be TRBD1 or TRBD2 (5 bases each). Trimming cost V 0 bases and J 2 bases, with 11 bases left between them. This CDR3 contains 15 residues. Germline loops: CDR1 SGHRS, CDR2 YFSETQ. In DNA form, the CDR3 reads TGCGCCAGCAGCTTGGCGGGGACCCAGCAAGAGACCCAGTACTTC. Protein product: CASSLAGTQQETQYF.

This clone showed up just a few times. The chain joins TRBV19 to TRBJ1-2, with 9 bases identical to TRBD1. The V gene end was trimmed by 4 bases and the J gene end by 0 bases; junction bases not matched to a gene: 9. The CDR3 is made up of 17 amino acids. Germline V gene data show CDR1 as LNHDA and CDR2 as SQIVND (reference sequence). The CDR3 sequence: CASSTGTGTRANYGYTF. As DNA, the CDR3 is TGTGCCAGTAGTACCGGGACAGGGACGAGAGCTAACTATGGCTACACCTTC.

This clone was seen a handful of times. The same CDR3 can be traced to other DNA sequences in this sample. This sequence joins TRBV18 and TRBJ2-3, with 7 nucleotides matching TRBD1. The V and J ends lost 3 bases and 4 bases, in that order; junction bases with no gene match: 1. Germline assignment: CDR1 KGHSH and CDR2 LQKENI. The CDR3 has 13 residues. CDR3 region: CASSPQGADTQYF. CDR3 nucleotides: TGTGCCAGCTCACCTCAGGGGGCAGATACGCAGTATTTT.

J is TRBJ2-3 and V is TRBV19, with 9 bases matching TRBD2. The V segment lost 10 bases and the J segment 0 bases; nucleotides outside the gene matches: 17. Per germline, CDR1 LNHDA and CDR2 SQIVND (reference sequence). CDR3 length equals 18 residues. CDR3 in amino acids: CAISRGSGRGASTDTQYF. The CDR3 DNA is TGTGCCATCAGTCGAGGTAGCGGGAGAGGTGCTAGCACAGATACGCAGTATTTT.

The rearrangement links TRBV2 to TRBJ1-5, with TRBD1 matching over 9 bases. CDR1 and CDR2 from the germline V gene are SNHLY and FYNNEI. The CDR3 length is 15 residues. The junction had 5 bases not matched to a gene; V was cut back by 2 bases and J by 6 bases. This CDR3 is CASSEQGQGGQPQHF. DNA of the CDR3: TGTGCCAGCAGTGAACAGGGACAGGGTGGTCAGCCCCAGCATTTT. Variable domain in full (rest from reference TRBV2 and TRBJ1-5): EPEVTQTPSHQVTQMGQEVILRCVPISNHLYFYWYRQILGQKVEFLVSFYNNEISEKSEIFDDQFSVERPDGSNFTLKIRSTKLEDSAMYFCASSEQGQGGQPQHFGDGTRLSIL.

The chain uses TRBV2 and TRBJ2-1; a weak D match, TRBD1 (5 bases). V was shortened by 2 bases and J by 6 bases, with 14 bases between the two germline ends. The CDR3 length is 15 residues. From germline, CDR1 is SNHLY and CDR2 FYNNEI. The CDR3 reads CASSESVGRANEQFF. In nucleotides, the CDR3 is TGTGCCAGCAGTGAATCCGTCGGCAGGGCCAATGAGCAGTTCTTC. The complete variable domain, with remaining parts taken from reference TRBV2 and TRBJ2-1, reads EPEVTQTPSHQVTQMGQEVILRCVPISNHLYFYWYRQILGQKVEFLVSFYNNEISEKSEIFDDQFSVERPDGSNFTLKIRSTKLEDSAMYFCASSESVGRANEQFFGPGTRLTVL.

With respect to this clone: Other DNA sequences of this sample code for an identical CDR3. This chain uses TRBV7-6 with TRBJ1-1, with TRBD1 as a possible D gene (6 bases). The CDR3 has 13 amino acids. V was pared by 5 bases and J by 1 base, with 8 bases between. Germline CDR1 reads SGHVS; CDR2 reads FNYEAQ. CDR3: CASSPRGNTEAFF. For the CDR3, the DNA is TGTGCCAGCAGCCCCAGGGGGAACACTGAAGCTTTCTTT.

The V call is TRBV11-3, the J call TRBJ2-2, with 8 bases aligning to TRBD1. Germline-derived CDR1 and CDR2 are SGHNT and YENEEA. This CDR3 spans 16 amino acids. V was clipped by 4 bases and J by 7 bases; unmatched bases: 11. CDR3 loop: CASSYSGTGLSGELFF. The CDR3 DNA is TGTGCCAGCAGCTACTCCGGGACAGGCCTCAGCGGGGAGCTGTTTTTT. Together with reference TRBV11-3 and TRBJ2-2, the CDR3 gives the full variable domain: EAGVVQSPRYKIIEKKQPVAFWCNPISGHNTLYWYLQNLGQGPELLIRYENEEAVDDSQLPKDRFSAERLKGVDSTLKIQPAELGDSAVYLCASSYSGTGLSGELFFGEGSRLTVL.

The genes are TRBV5-1 and TRBJ2-1, with 8 nucleotides matching TRBD1. The V and J ends lost 4 bases and 7 bases, in that order; junction bases with no gene match: 4. The CDR3 is 13 amino acids. Germline V lookup: CDR1 SGHRS, CDR2 YFSETQ. In DNA form, the CDR3 reads TGCGCCAGCAGCCCGACAGGGGTGAATGAGCAGTTCTTC. Translation gives CASSPTGVNEQFF. Combining the CDR3 with reference TRBV5-1 and TRBJ2-1 gives the whole variable domain KAGVTQTPRYLIKTRGQQVTLSCSPISGHRSVSWYQQTPGQGLQFLFEYFSETQRNKGNFPGRFSGRQFSNSRSEMNVSTLELGDSALYLCASSPTGVNEQFFGPGTRLTVL.

The V gene is TRBV10-2, the J gene TRBJ2-7; TRBD1 matches 8 bases. CDR3 length: 13 residues. Looked up from germline, CDR1 is WSHSY and CDR2 is SAAADI. V was clipped by 6 bases and J by 5 bases; unmatched bases: 6. The DNA for the CDR3 is TGCGCCAGCAGGGCAGGGGGCGGGAACGAGCAGTACTTC. This encodes CASRAGGGNEQYF.

The chain is built from TRBV14 and TRBJ2-5; 12 bases map to TRBD2. The junction had 5 bases not matched to a gene; V was cut back by 4 bases and J by 5 bases. The CDR3 covers 15 residues. CDR1 and CDR2 from the germline V gene are SGHDN and FVKESK. Here the CDR3 reads CASSLRLAGVETQYF. In DNA form, the CDR3 reads TGTGCCAGCAGCCTGAGACTAGCGGGAGTGGAGACCCAGTACTTC.

In its sample, this clone was seen a few times. This chain links TRBV11-3 with TRBJ2-2; tentatively, D is TRBD1 (5 bases). Germline CDR1 reads SGHNT; CDR2 reads YENEEA. The V gene lost 1 base and the J gene lost 7 bases, with 7 bases spanning the gap. The CDR3 is 13 amino acids. The chain's CDR3 is CASSLVQGGELFF. The CDR3 DNA reads as TGTGCCAGCAGCTTAGTTCAGGGCGGGGAGCTGTTTTTT.